This TCR beta chain was recorded in a study of cytomegalovirus exposure and HLA in healthy donors. Study as a whole: Most donors, approximately 82% of a few hundred genotyped, fell in the Caucasian-associated ancestry cluster. Regarding the study as a whole: Further analysis was carried out later, and it showed several of the most significant clusters appearing linked to common viral pathogens. HLA-A and HLA-B allele assignments for most subjects were reportedly predicted accurately using TCR beta sequences.

With V trimmed by 3 bases and J by 2 bases, 9 bases remained unmatched. The length of the CDR3 is 16 residues. Germline CDR1 SGHRS, CDR2 YFSETQ. Primers included in the PCR were 60 Vbeta and 13 Jbeta primers. Sequencing was performed with immunoSEQ multiplex PCR; in TCRdb, only in-frame clones are kept and a portion is missing. The sample consists of about 140,000 clones, about 72% of them appearing once. Details on this clone: Its matching antigen is unknown.

Sequencing was carried out using PBMCs. The clonotype was recovered from a man aged 35 to 55 in good health and CMV-seronegative. This chain joins TRBV5-1 and TRBJ2-3; 7 positions agree with TRBD2. The CDR3 here is CASSSGPAGNTDTQYF. The CDR3 DNA reads TGCGCCAGCAGCTCGGGCCCAGCGGGAAACACAGATACGCAGTATTTT.